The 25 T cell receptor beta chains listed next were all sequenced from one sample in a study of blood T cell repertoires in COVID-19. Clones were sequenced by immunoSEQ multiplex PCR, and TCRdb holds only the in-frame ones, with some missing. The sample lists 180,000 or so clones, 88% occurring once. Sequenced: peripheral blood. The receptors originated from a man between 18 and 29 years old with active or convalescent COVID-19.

CDR3 protein: CASSQLAGGRTDTQYF. The CDR3 DNA reads as TGTGCCAGCTCACAACTAGCGGGAGGCCGCACAGATACGCAGTATTTT. The rearrangement joins TRBV18 to TRBJ2-3; TRBD2 matches at 12 bases. The CDR3 extends over 16 amino acids. The V gene's germline CDR1 is KGHSH and CDR2 LQKENI. J gave up 1 base and V 4 bases, and 3 bases lay outside the gene matches.

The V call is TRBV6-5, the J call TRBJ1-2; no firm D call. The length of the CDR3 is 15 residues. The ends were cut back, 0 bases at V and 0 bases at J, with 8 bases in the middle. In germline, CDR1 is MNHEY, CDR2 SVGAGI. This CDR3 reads CASSYSRAPNYGYTF. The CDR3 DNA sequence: TGTGCCAGCAGTTACTCCCGTGCGCCTAACTATGGCTACACCTTC.

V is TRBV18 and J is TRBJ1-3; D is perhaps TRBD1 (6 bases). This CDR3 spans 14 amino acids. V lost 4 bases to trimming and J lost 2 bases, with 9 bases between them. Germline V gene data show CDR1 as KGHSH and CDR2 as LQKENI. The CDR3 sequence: CASSQGVAGNTIYF. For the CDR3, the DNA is TGTGCCAGCTCACAGGGGGTTGCTGGAAACACCATATATTTT.

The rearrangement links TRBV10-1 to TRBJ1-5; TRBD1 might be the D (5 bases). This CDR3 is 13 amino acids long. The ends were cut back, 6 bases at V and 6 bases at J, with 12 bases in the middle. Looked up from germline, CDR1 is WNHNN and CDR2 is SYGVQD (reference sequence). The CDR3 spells CASRVRVFQPQHF. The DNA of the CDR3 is TGCGCCAGCAGGGTCAGGGTTTTTCAGCCCCAGCATTTT.

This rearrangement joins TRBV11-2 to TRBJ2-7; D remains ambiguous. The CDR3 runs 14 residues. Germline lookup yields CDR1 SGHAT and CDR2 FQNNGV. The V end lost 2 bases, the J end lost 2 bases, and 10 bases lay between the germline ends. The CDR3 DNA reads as TGTGCCAGCAGCTTAAGTCGGTCTCCCTACGAGCAGTACTTC. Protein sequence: CASSLSRSPYEQYF. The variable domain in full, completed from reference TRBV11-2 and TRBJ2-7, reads EAGVAQSPRYKIIEKRQSVAFWCNPISGHATLYWYQQILGQGPKLLIQFQNNGVVDDSQLPKDRFSAERLKGVDSTLKIQPAKLEDSAVYLCASSLSRSPYEQYFGPGTRLTVT.

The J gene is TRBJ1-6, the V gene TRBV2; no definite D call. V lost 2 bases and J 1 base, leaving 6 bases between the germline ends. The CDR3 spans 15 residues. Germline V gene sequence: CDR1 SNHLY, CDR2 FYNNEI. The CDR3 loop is CASSESESYNSPLHF. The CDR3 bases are TGTGCCAGCAGTGAAAGTGAGTCCTATAATTCACCCCTCCACTTT.

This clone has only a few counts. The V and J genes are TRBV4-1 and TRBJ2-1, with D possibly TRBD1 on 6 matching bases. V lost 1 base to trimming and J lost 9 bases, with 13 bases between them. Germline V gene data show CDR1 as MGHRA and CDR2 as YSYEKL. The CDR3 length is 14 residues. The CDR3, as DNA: TGCGCCAGCAGCCAAGCTTGGGACACGGGTGAGCAGTTCTTC. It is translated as CASSQAWDTGEQFF.

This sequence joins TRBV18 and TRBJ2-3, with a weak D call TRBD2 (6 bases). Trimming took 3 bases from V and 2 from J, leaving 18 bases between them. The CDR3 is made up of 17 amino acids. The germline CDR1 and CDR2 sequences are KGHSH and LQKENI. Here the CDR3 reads CASSPPVAGQSTDTQYF. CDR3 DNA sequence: TGTGCCAGCTCACCCCCCGTGGCGGGGCAGTCCACAGATACGCAGTATTTT.

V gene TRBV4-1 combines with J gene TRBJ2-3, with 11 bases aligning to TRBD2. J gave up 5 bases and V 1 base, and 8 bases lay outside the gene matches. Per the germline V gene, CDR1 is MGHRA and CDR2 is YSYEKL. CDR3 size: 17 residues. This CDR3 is CASSQVVSGGARDTQYF. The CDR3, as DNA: TGCGCCAGCAGCCAAGTGGTTAGCGGGGGGGCCAGAGATACGCAGTATTTT.

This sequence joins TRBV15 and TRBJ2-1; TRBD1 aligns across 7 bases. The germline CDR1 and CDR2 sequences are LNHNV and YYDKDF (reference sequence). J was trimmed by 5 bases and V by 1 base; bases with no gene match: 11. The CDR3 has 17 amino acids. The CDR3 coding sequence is TGTGCCACCAGCAGAGGGAGAGAGGACAGGAATAACAATGAGCAGTTCTTC. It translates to CATSRGREDRNNNEQFF.

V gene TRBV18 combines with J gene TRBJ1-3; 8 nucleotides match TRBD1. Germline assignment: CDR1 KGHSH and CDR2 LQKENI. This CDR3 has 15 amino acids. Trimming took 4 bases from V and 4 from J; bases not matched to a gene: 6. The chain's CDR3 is CASSLGQGGGNTIYF. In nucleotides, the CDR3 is TGTGCCAGCTCACTCGGACAGGGAGGAGGAAACACCATATATTTT.

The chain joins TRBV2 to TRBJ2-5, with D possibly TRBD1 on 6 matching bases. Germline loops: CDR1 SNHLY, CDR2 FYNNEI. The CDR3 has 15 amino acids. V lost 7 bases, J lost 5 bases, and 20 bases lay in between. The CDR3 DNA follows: TGTGCCAGCACCCTGCAGGGGCGATATTGGGAGACCCAGTACTTC. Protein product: CASTLQGRYWETQYF.

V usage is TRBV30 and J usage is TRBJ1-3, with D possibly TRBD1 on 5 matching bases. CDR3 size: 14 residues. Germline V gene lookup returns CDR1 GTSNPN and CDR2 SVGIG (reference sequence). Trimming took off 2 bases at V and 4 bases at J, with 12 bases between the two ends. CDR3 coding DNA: TGTGCCTGGAGTTTCGACAGCAAGGGAAACACCATATATTTT. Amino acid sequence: CAWSFDSKGNTIYF.

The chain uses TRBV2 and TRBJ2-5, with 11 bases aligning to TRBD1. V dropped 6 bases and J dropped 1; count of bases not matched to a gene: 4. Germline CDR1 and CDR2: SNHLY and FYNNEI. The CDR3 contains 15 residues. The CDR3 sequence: CASSEDRGPQETQYF. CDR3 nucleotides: TGTGCCAGCAGCGAGGACAGGGGGCCCCAAGAGACCCAGTACTTC.

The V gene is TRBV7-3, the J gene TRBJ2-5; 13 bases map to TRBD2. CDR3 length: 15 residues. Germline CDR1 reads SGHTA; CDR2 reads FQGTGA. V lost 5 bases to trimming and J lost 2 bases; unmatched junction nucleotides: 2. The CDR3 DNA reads TGTGCCAGCAGCCTACTAGCGGGGGGGCAAGAGACCCAGTACTTC. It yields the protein CASSLLAGGQETQYF. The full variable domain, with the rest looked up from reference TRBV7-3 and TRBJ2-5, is GAGVSQTPSNKVTEKGKYVELRCDPISGHTALYWYRQSLGQGPEFLIYFQGTGAADDSGLPNDRFFAVRPEGSVSTLKIQRTERGDSAVYLCASSLLAGGQETQYFGPGTRLLVL.

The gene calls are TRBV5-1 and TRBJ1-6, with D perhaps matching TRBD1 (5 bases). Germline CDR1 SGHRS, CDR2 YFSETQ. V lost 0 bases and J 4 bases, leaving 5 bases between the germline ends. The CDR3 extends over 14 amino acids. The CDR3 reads CASSLGQYNSPLHF. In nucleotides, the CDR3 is TGCGCCAGCAGCTTGGGACAGTATAATTCACCCCTCCACTTT.

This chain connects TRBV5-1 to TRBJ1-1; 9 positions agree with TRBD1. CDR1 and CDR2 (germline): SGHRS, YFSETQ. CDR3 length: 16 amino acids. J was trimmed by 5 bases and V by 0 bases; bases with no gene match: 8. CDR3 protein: CASSLGGTGLETEAFF. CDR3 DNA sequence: TGCGCCAGCAGCTTGGGAGGGACAGGGTTAGAGACTGAAGCTTTCTTT.

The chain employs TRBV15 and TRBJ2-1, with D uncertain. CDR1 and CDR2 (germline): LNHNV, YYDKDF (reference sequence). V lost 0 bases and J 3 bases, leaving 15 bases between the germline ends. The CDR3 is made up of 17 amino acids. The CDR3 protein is CATSRDRDSASYNEQFF. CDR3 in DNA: TGTGCCACCAGCAGAGATCGCGACTCGGCAAGCTACAATGAGCAGTTCTTC.

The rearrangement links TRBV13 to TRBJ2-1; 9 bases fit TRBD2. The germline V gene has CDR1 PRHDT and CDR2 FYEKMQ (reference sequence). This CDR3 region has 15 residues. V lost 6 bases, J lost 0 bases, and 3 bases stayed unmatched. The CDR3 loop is CASRDSGSSYNEQFF. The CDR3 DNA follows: TGTGCCAGCAGAGATAGCGGGAGCTCCTACAATGAGCAGTTCTTC.

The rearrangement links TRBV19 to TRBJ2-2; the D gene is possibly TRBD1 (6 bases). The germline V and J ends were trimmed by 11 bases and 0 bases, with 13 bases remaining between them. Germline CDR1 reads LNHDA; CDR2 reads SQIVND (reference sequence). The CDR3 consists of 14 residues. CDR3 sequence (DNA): TGTGCCTCAAGGGGACACTCGAACACCGGGGAGCTGTTTTTT. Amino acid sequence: CASRGHSNTGELFF.

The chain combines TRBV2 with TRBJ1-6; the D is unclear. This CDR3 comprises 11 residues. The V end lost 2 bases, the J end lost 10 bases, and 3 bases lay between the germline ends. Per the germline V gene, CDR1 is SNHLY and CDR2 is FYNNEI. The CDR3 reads CASSEQSPLHF. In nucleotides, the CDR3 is TGTGCCAGCAGTGAACAGTCACCCCTCCACTTT.

As DNA, the CDR3 is TGCGCCAGCAGTGAGTCTTCTCTGAGCGGGGACACAGATACGCAGTATTTT. The encoded protein is CASSESSLSGDTDTQYF. The rearrangement links TRBV10-1 to TRBJ2-3, with 7 bases aligning to TRBD2. The CDR3 has 17 residues. Trimming took 0 bases from V and 2 from J; bases not matched to a gene: 8. The V gene's germline CDR1 is WNHNN and CDR2 SYGVQD (reference sequence).

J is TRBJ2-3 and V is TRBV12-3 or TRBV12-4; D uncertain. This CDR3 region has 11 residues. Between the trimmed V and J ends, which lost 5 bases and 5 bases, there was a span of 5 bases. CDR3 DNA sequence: TGTGCCAGCAGTCGCGGAGATACGCAGTATTTT. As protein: CASSRGDTQYF.

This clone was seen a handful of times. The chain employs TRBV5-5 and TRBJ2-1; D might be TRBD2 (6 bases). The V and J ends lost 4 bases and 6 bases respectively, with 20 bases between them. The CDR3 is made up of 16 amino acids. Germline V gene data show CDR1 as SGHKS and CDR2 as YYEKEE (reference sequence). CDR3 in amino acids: CASSPLPTSYTNEQFF. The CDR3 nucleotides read TGTGCCAGCAGCCCGCTACCGACTAGTTACACCAATGAGCAGTTCTTC.

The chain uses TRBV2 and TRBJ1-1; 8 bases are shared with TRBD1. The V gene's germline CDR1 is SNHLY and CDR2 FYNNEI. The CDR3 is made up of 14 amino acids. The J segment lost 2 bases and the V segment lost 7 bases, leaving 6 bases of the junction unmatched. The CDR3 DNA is TGTGCCAGCAAACTACAGGGGGGCAACACTGAAGCTTTCTTT. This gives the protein CASKLQGGNTEAFF.